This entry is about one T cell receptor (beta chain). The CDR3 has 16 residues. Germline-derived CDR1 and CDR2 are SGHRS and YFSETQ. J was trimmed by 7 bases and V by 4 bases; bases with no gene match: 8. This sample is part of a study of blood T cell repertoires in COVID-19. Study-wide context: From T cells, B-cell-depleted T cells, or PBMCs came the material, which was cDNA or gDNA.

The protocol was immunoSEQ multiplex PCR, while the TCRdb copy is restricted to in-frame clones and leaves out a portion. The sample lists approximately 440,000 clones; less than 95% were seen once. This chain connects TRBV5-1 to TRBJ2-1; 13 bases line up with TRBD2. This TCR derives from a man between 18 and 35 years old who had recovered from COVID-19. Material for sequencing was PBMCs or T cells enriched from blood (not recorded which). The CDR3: CASSPGLAGVGNEQFF. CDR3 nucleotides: TGCGCCAGCAGCCCTGGACTAGCGGGAGTTGGGAATGAGCAGTTCTTC.